This TCR beta chain appears in the sequencing data of a study of monozygotic twins with inflammatory bowel disease. Study observations and caveats: IBD patients, compared with healthy twins, shared fewer clonotypes with others (especially with disease activity). Lower TCRbeta diversity (inverse Simpson) was seen in IBD patients than in healthy co-twins.

Researchers used around 3,800 ng of total RNA for each TCR library. TCRdb reworked the 5' RACE reads into one entry per CDR3 protein, no DNA. Seen in this sample are about 380,000 distinct CDR3 sequences; the ten most common clones hold 2.5% to 3%. CDR1 and CDR2 from the germline V gene are SGHTA and FQGNSA. There are 12 residues in the CDR3. Points on this clonotype: Its antigen is not known.

V gene TRBV7-2 combines with J gene TRBJ2-1. This TCR came from a human donor with ulcerative colitis or Crohn's disease, or a healthy co-twin of an affected twin (not recorded which). The sequencing input was blood. The CDR3 reads CASSLYSQEQFF. The variable domain in full, with the rest retrieved from reference TRBV7-2 and TRBJ2-1, is GAGVSQSPSNKVTEKGKDVELRCDPISGHTALYWYRQSLGQGLEFLIYFQGNSAPDKSGLPSDRFSAERTGGSVSTLTIQRTQQEDSAVYLCASSLYSQEQFFGPGTRLTVL.